These T cell receptor beta chains were read from a single sample in a study of regulatory T cells in long-lasting Graves disease. One entry per CDR3 protein results from TCRdb running MiXCR on the multiplex PCR reads. The data hold approximately 350,000 distinct CDR3 sequences, with 20% to 25% observed a single time. The sample consisted of peripheral blood mononuclear cells (PBMCs), taken when the disease was refractory, from a patient treated with antithyroid drugs. The receptors shown here come from a woman aged 40 to 50 with Graves disease. Each CDR3 is given with its conserved first and last residue. A D gene is named only where the DNA matches it firmly. Where a row states a size, it is once, few, many or the class of an expanded clone; other rows omit it.

14 many TRBJ2-7 TRBV20-1 TRBD2 CSARPSGSTYEQYF TGCAGTGCCCGACCTAGCGGGTCTACCTACGAGCAGTACTTC
16 - TRBJ2-5 TRBV6-1 TRBD1 CASSPGTGPVQETQYF TGTGCCAGCAGTCCAGGGACAGGCCCGGTCCAAGAGACCCAGTACTTC
14 - TRBJ1-6 TRBV27 - CASSLGPVASPLHF TGTGCCAGCAGTTTAGGACCGGTCGCTTCACCCCTCCACTTT
15 - TRBJ1-5 TRBV7-9 - CASSLNTGSNQPQHF TGTGCCAGCAGCCTTAACACGGGGAGCAATCAGCCCCAGCATTTT
17 - TRBJ2-5 TRBV5-6 TRBD2 CASSPGLAGVVGETQYF TGTGCCAGCAGCCCGGGACTAGCGGGAGTAGTAGGAGAGACCCAGTACTTC
18 - TRBJ2-2 TRBV20-1 TRBD2 CSASRVGRASSNTGELFF TGCAGTGCTAGTCGGGTCGGGAGGGCCTCGAGTAACACCGGGGAGCTGTTTTTT
15 many TRBJ2-7 TRBV28 TRBD1 CASSSRDRAIHEQYF TGTGCCAGCAGTTCCCGGGACAGGGCTATTCACGAGCAGTACTTC
16 few TRBJ2-7 TRBV4-1 - CASSQDYPSQTYEQYF TGCGCCAGCAGCCAAGATTATCCTAGCCAAACCTACGAGCAGTACTTC
15 - TRBJ2-4 TRBV20-1 TRBD2 CSARDQSGLENIQYF TGCAGTGCTAGAGATCAGTCGGGACTAGAAAACATTCAGTACTTC
15 few TRBJ2-1 TRBV6-2/TRBV6-3 TRBD2 CASSLTSGVYNEQFF TGTGCCAGCAGTCTCACTAGCGGGGTCTACAATGAGCAGTTCTTC
15 - TRBJ1-5 TRBV27 - CASSFAQGKNQPQHF TGTGCCAGCAGTTTCGCTCAGGGGAAAAATCAGCCCCAGCATTTT
15 many TRBJ1-6 TRBV6-1 TRBD1 CASRGQGTGHSPLHF TGTGCCAGCAGAGGACAAGGGACAGGGCATTCACCCCTCCACTTT
15 few TRBJ1-5 TRBV19 - CASGPGTTYGQPQHF TGTGCCAGTGGGCCCGGGACAACCTACGGGCAGCCCCAGCATTTT
18 - TRBJ1-6 TRBV20-1 TRBD1 CSARDRTGRPSYNSPLHF TGCAGTGCTAGAGATCGGACAGGGCGACCCTCCTATAATTCACCCCTCCACTTT
17 many TRBJ1-6 TRBV20-1 - CSARRQATGSYNSPLHF TGCAGTGCTAGACGGCAGGCGACGGGCTCCTATAATTCACCCCTCCACTTT
15 - TRBJ1-1 TRBV7-9 - CASSYWGTANTEAFF TGTGCCAGCAGCTATTGGGGGACCGCAAACACTGAAGCTTTCTTT
15 - TRBJ2-1 TRBV11-1 TRBD2 CASSRGLGKSLEQFF TGTGCCAGCAGCCGGGGACTAGGTAAATCTCTTGAGCAGTTCTTC
15 - TRBJ1-6 TRBV9 - CASSPEGTWGSPLHF TGTGCCAGCAGCCCAGAGGGCACTTGGGGTTCACCCCTCCACTTT
14 many TRBJ1-2 TRBV10-2 - CASSDTGRSYGYTF TGCGCCAGCAGTGATACAGGGCGGAGTTATGGCTACACCTTC
13 - TRBJ2-1 TRBV12-3/TRBV12-4 TRBD2 CASSLGAGDEQFF TGTGCCAGCAGTTTAGGGGCGGGAGATGAGCAGTTCTTC
13 - TRBJ1-1 TRBV19 - CASSISKNTEAFF TGTGCCAGTAGTATATCTAAGAACACTGAAGCTTTCTTC
15 - TRBJ2-2 TRBV28 - CASSLIPGSIGELFF TGTGCCAGCAGCCTTATTCCAGGGTCTATTGGGGAGCTGTTTTTT
14 - TRBJ2-7 TRBV28 TRBD1 CASCRDRSLYEQYF TGTGCCAGCTGCCGGGACAGGTCGCTCTACGAGCAGTACTTC
14 - TRBJ2-7 TRBV5-1 TRBD1 CASSWSTGGGEQYF TGCGCCAGCAGCTGGTCGACAGGGGGAGGCGAGCAGTACTTC
17 many TRBJ2-5 TRBV2 - CASSRLATASGLETQYF TGTGCCAGCAGTCGGCTAGCGACCGCATCAGGTTTAGAGACCCAGTACTTC
12 - TRBJ2-7 TRBV11-2 - CASSGTRDGQYF TGTGCCAGCAGCGGTACTAGGGATGGGCAGTACTTC
15 - TRBJ2-2 TRBV6-6 - CASSYSSGNTGELFF TGTGCCAGCAGTTACTCGTCTGGGAACACCGGGGAGCTGTTTTTT
15 many TRBJ2-6 TRBV28 - CASSLGGSGANVLTF TGTGCCAGCAGTTTGGGGGGCTCTGGGGCCAACGTCCTGACTTTC
16 - TRBJ2-5 TRBV4-1 TRBD2 CASSQLGLAGRETQYF TGCGCCAGCAGCCAACTTGGACTAGCGGGACGAGAGACCCAGTACTTC
15 many TRBJ2-5 TRBV20-1 TRBD2 CSATGTSGLQETQYF TGCAGTGCGACCGGGACTAGCGGTTTACAAGAGACCCAGTACTTC
13 few TRBJ2-4 TRBV29-1 - CSVLTGAKNIQYF TGCAGCGTTTTGACTGGGGCCAAAAACATTCAGTACTTC
13 many TRBJ1-5 TRBV15 TRBD1 CATSRTGQAPQHF TGTGCCACCAGCAGGACAGGGCAAGCCCCCCAGCATTTT
15 - TRBJ1-6 TRBV7-2 - CASSLGGGDNSPLHF TGTGCCAGCAGCTTAGGAGGGGGAGATAATTCACCCCTCCACTTT
16 few TRBJ2-7 TRBV5-1 TRBD1 CASSRGQGLSSYEQYF TGCGCCAGCAGCCGAGGACAGGGTCTTAGCTCCTACGAGCAGTACTTC
13 - TRBJ1-1 TRBV30 - CAWKPDRNTEAFF TGTGCCTGGAAACCAGACAGAAACACTGAAGCTTTCTTT
17 many TRBJ2-5 TRBV7-8 TRBD2 CASSFGPGTSVQETQYF TGTGCCAGCAGCTTCGGCCCCGGGACTAGCGTACAAGAGACCCAGTACTTC
16 many TRBJ2-5 TRBV2 - CASSASAGGYQETQYF TGTGCCAGCAGTGCATCGGCAGGGGGGTACCAAGAGACCCAGTACTTC
14 - TRBJ2-1 TRBV6-2/TRBV6-3 TRBD1 CASSWTGPLNEQFF TGTGCCAGCAGCTGGACAGGGCCTTTGAATGAGCAGTTCTTC
15 - TRBJ1-5 TRBV6-1 - CASSEGGLNNQPQHF TGTGCCAGCAGTGAAGGTGGGTTGAACAATCAGCCCCAGCATTTT
14 many TRBJ1-4 TRBV2 - CASRNTPTNEKLFF TGTGCCAGCAGAAACACCCCAACTAATGAAAAACTGTTTTTT
16 - TRBJ2-7 TRBV7-3 TRBD2 CASSLVAGGGTYEQYF TGTGCCAGCAGCTTAGTCGCGGGAGGTGGTACCTACGAGCAGTACTTC
15 few TRBJ2-3 TRBV19 TRBD2 CASSIGGRATDTQYF TGTGCCAGTAGTATCGGCGGGAGGGCCACAGATACGCAGTATTTT
13 many TRBJ2-5 TRBV6-2/TRBV6-3 - CASSPHYQETQYF TGTGCCAGCAGTCCCCACTACCAAGAGACCCAGTACTTC
13 - TRBJ2-3 TRBV20-1 - CSATDIPTDTQYF TGCAGTGCGACTGACATCCCCACAGATACGCAGTATTTT
16 many TRBJ2-2 TRBV7-8 - CASSFKSGSEGRELFF TGTGCCAGCAGCTTCAAAAGCGGATCGGAGGGGAGGGAGCTGTTTTTT
17 many TRBJ2-5 TRBV6-1 TRBD2 CASVGTSGRVPQETQYF TGTGCCAGCGTAGGGACTAGCGGGAGGGTGCCCCAAGAGACCCAGTACTTC
14 many TRBJ2-7 TRBV15 - CATSRDPGSYEQYF TGTGCCACCAGCAGAGATCCGGGATCCTACGAGCAGTACTTC
15 few TRBJ1-6 TRBV9 TRBD1 CASSRQDRVNSPLHF TGTGCCAGCAGCCGGCAGGACAGGGTAAATTCACCCCTCCACTTT
18 many TRBJ2-7 TRBV28 - CASSFGSGVWTRAYEQYF TGTGCCAGCAGTTTTGGGTCAGGGGTATGGACTAGGGCCTACGAGCAGTACTTC
14 - TRBJ1-5 TRBV18 - CASSKQNSNQPQHF TGTGCCAGCTCAAAACAGAATAGCAATCAGCCCCAGCATTTT
12 many TRBJ2-7 TRBV20-1 - CSAMGSSYEQYF TGCAGTGCTATGGGCAGCTCCTACGAGCAGTACTTC
17 - TRBJ2-1 TRBV5-5 TRBD1 CASNLLGPTGIDNEQFF TGTGCCAGCAACCTTTTGGGCCCGACAGGGATAGACAATGAGCAGTTCTTC
16 few TRBJ1-2 TRBV3-1 - CASSQDLVGSLYGYTF TGTGCCAGCAGCCAAGATTTGGTCGGGAGCCTCTATGGCTACACCTTC
12 many TRBJ1-4 TRBV28 - CASVSGLGKLFF TGTGCCAGCGTCTCCGGGCTGGGGAAACTGTTTTTT
15 many TRBJ1-2 TRBV28 TRBD1 CASSTPTGGAYGYTF TGTGCCAGCAGTACACCGACAGGGGGCGCCTATGGCTACACCTTC
17 - TRBJ2-1 TRBV27 - CASSLFRFRRGVNEQFF TGTGCCAGCAGTTTATTCCGATTCAGGAGAGGGGTCAATGAGCAGTTCTTC
13 many TRBJ2-7 TRBV2 - CASRGPQGYEQYF TGTGCCAGCAGGGGTCCACAGGGCTACGAGCAGTACTTC